A single T cell receptor (beta chain) is shown here with its context. TCR beta CDR3 regions were amplified from RNA. HTBI primers were used for first-round RT-PCR of the TCR CDR3. TCRdb fed the multiplex PCR reads into MiXCR, producing one record per CDR3 protein. The sample gives more than 75,000 distinct CDR3 sequences, over 50% of which show up once; less than 30% is in the top ten. These data belong to a study of T cells in Graves' hyperthyroidism and ophthalmopathy. The CDR3 is made up of 16 amino acids. Germline trimming cut 0 bases from V and 5 bases from J; bases unmatched to any gene: 9. Germline V lookup: CDR1 PRHDT, CDR2 FYEKMQ (reference sequence).

Sequencing used blood. The origin of this receptor is a woman between 35 and 50 years old with Graves' hyperthyroidism. The rearrangement joins TRBV13 to TRBJ2-5; TRBD1 matches at 7 bases. CDR3 sequence (DNA): TGTGCCAGCAGCTTAGGAGGGGGCGCCATACGGGAGACCCAGTACTTC. It translates to CASSLGGGAIRETQYF.